The sequence of this TCR beta chain was determined in a study of stem cell transplantation in POMP-related autoinflammatory disease. As for the study in general: Hypothesis: faulty thymoproteasomes impair CD8+ T-cell selection, skewing TRB repertoires. Pre-transplant patients had naive-skewed CD4+ T cells and few CD8+ T cells.

As regards this clone: Its target is unknown.

General study findings and limits: Patients with PRAID showed a restricted number of unique TRB V-J gene pairings. A trend toward lower repertoire diversity and greater clonality appeared in every analyzed T-cell subset of PRAID patients.

The data were produced by immunoSEQ multiplex PCR, yet TCRdb's version contains in-frame clones alone and is incomplete. The sample contains tens of thousands of clones, roughly 93% of which appear only once. V dropped 5 bases and J dropped 7 bases, with 17 bases sitting between them. The CDR3 is 14 residues long. Per the germline V gene, CDR1 is SGHAT and CDR2 is FQNNGV. This clonotype was obtained from a human patient with POMP-related autoinflammation and immune dysregulation (PRAID). A subset of T cells may come from the graft donor. The source was CD4+ T cells from PBMCs, collected after stem cell transplantation. This chain uses TRBV11-2 with TRBJ1-2; D might be TRBD1 (6 bases). The CDR3 is CASSGNRARSGYTF. The CDR3 nucleotides read TGTGCCAGCAGCGGAAACAGGGCGCGGAGTGGCTACACCTTC.